This is a list of T cell receptor beta chains from one sample in a study of blood T cells in healthy people across ages. TCRdb re-analysed the 5' RACE reads in MiXCR, keeping a single row per CDR3 protein. This table has about 1.8 million distinct CDR3 sequences, roughly 52% appearing once. Sequenced material: blood. The receptors stem from a woman aged 35 to 49 in good health. Both conserved end residues are part of each CDR3. Each record gives: D gene, J gene, V gene, clone size, CDR3 DNA, CDR3 protein. A D gene is named only where the DNA matches it firmly. The listing skips clone size in some rows; elsewhere it reads once, few, many or a size class.

>-|TRBJ1-5|TRBV20-1|-
TGCAGTGCTAGTCCCTCAGGGGTAGAGCCCCAGCATTTT
CSASPSGVEPQHF
>TRBD2|TRBJ2-3|TRBV4-2|-
TGTGCCAGCAGCCAAGAGTTACGCGGGGGGCCGACAGATACGCGGTATTTT
CASSQELRGGPTDTRYF
>-|TRBJ2-1|TRBV6-2/TRBV6-3|-
TGTGCCAGCAGTTTCAAGAGCCCCTATAGGGGCAATGAGCAGTTCTTC
CASSFKSPYRGNEQFF
>TRBD1|TRBJ2-7|TRBV6-2/TRBV6-3|-
TGTGCCAGCAGTCGGACAGGGATAGGCGAGCAGTACTTC
CASSRTGIGEQYF
>-|TRBJ1-4|TRBV15|-
TGTGCCACCAGCAGAGCCAGTTTGGGGGGTGAAAAACTGTTTTTT
CATSRASLGGEKLFF
>-|TRBJ1-6|TRBV7-9|once
TGTGCCAGCAGCTTAGCGCAAGGGTCCGCACCCCTCCACTTT
CASSLAQGSAPLHF
>TRBD1|TRBJ1-2|TRBV3-1|-
TGTGCCAGCAGCCAAGGAGGGACAGCCTATGGCTACACCTTC
CASSQGGTAYGYTF
>TRBD2|TRBJ2-7|TRBV7-2|-
TGTGCCAGCAGCTCACTAGCGGGAGGAGGCCACGAGCAGTACTTC
CASSSLAGGGHEQYF
>TRBD1|TRBJ2-1|TRBV27|-
TGTGCCAGCAGGGGGACAGAATCCTACAATGAGCAGTTCTTC
CASRGTESYNEQFF
>TRBD2|TRBJ2-5|TRBV20-1|few
TGCAGTGCCTCGTTCGCGGGGGAGGTAATTCAAGAGACCCAGTACTTC
CSASFAGEVIQETQYF
>TRBD1|TRBJ2-7|TRBV6-5|-
TGTGCCAGCAGAAACAGGGGGAGAGGCGAGCAGTACTTC
CASRNRGRGEQYF
>-|TRBJ2-3|TRBV20-1|-
TGCAATGCTAGAGGCCCGGACGCAGGGTGGGATACGCAGTATTTT
CNARGPDAGWDTQYF
>-|TRBJ2-6|TRBV4-1|few
TGCGCCAGCAGCCAAGAACTGGGCTCTGGGGCCAACGTCCTGACTTTC
CASSQELGSGANVLTF
>TRBD2|TRBJ2-3|TRBV7-2|-
TGTGCCAGCAACCCACGGCGGGGGGGGGCCACAGATACGCAGTATTTT
CASNPRRGGATDTQYF
>-|TRBJ1-2|TRBV7-9|-
TGTGCCAGCAGCAGAGTAGGGTACTTGCACTATGGCTACACCTTC
CASSRVGYLHYGYTF
>TRBD2|TRBJ2-7|TRBV4-1|few
TGCGCCAGCAGCCGGACTAGCGGGGGGGCGGCCCCCTACGAGCAGTACTTC
CASSRTSGGAAPYEQYF
>-|TRBJ2-7|TRBV4-1|few
TGCGCCAGCAGCCCCTCCCACCCCAGTCTCGAGCAGTACTTC
CASSPSHPSLEQYF
>-|TRBJ2-1|TRBV7-6|-
TGTGCCAGCAGCCCCCCCGGGATCTCCTACAATGAGCAGTTCTTC
CASSPPGISYNEQFF
>-|TRBJ2-3|TRBV20-1|-
TGCAGTGCAAATAGTAACTCCGGCACAGATACGCAGTATTTT
CSANSNSGTDTQYF
>TRBD1|TRBJ2-4|TRBV27|-
TGTGCCAGCACGGACAGGGTTAAAGCGGACATTCAGTACTTC
CASTDRVKADIQYF
>-|TRBJ2-7|TRBV6-1|few
TGTGCCAGCAGTGAAGCTGGGGGACTCTCCTACGAGCAGTACTTC
CASSEAGGLSYEQYF
>TRBD1|TRBJ1-2|TRBV12-3/TRBV12-4|few
TGTGCCAGCAGTCCGGGGGACAGGGGGTCTGGCTACACCTTC
CASSPGDRGSGYTF
>-|TRBJ1-1|TRBV10-1|-
TGCGCCAGCAGGGGTGAGAAGAACACTGAAGCTTTCTTT
CASRGEKNTEAFF
>TRBD1|TRBJ2-6|TRBV6-2/TRBV6-3|-
TGTGCCAGCAGTTACGCCGGGACAGGGGGCCTTACTGGGGCCAACGTCCTGACTTTC
CASSYAGTGGLTGANVLTF
>-|TRBJ2-4|TRBV20-1|-
TGCAGTGCTGACGACAGCGACAGACTAGCCAAAAACATTCAGTACTTC
CSADDSDRLAKNIQYF
>-|TRBJ1-5|TRBV28|-
TGTGCCAGCAGTAATCTCCAGGAAGGGGGTTTTAATCAGCCCCAGCATTTT
CASSNLQEGGFNQPQHF
>-|TRBJ1-6|TRBV20-1|-
TGCAGTGCTAGTGGGCAGTTCACAGGCTCCTATAATTCACCCCTCCACTTT
CSASGQFTGSYNSPLHF
>-|TRBJ1-2|TRBV6-1|few
TGTGCCAGCAGTGTCGACAGGTATGGCTACACCTTC
CASSVDRYGYTF
>TRBD2|TRBJ2-3|TRBV9|few
TGTGCCAGCAGCGTAGAGGCGGGGGGAGGTACAGATACGCAGTATTTT
CASSVEAGGGTDTQYF